The T cell receptor (beta chain) described here comes from a study of T cells after somatic rescue of genetic block. Method: immunoSEQ multiplex PCR; TCRdb's copy keeps in-frame clones and lacks some. This sample has 55,000 to 75,000 clones, with roughly 92% found just once. The germline gives CDR1 LNHDA, CDR2 SQIVND (reference sequence). The CDR3 runs 12 residues. The ends were cut back, 3 bases at V and 0 bases at J, with 3 bases in the middle. The sample comprised peripheral blood mononuclear cells (PBMCs). This TCR came from a man in his forties. The chain carries TRBV19 and TRBJ2-7; no definite D call. DNA for the CDR3: TGTGCCAGTAGTATTGGCTCCTACGAGCAGTACTTC. Protein product: CASSIGSYEQYF.